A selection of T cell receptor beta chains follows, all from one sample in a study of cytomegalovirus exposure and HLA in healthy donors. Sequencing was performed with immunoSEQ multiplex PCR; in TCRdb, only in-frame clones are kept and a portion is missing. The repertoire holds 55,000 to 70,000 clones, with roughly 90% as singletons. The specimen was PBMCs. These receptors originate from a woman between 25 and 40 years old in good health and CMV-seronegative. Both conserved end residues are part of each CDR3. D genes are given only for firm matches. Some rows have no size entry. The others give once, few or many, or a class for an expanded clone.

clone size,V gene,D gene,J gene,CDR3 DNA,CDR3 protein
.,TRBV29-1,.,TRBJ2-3,TGCAGCGGGCGGCCGAGCACAGATACGCAGTATTTT,CSGRPSTDTQYF
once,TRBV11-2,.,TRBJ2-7,TGTGCCAGCAGCCCGAGCGGTTATCTTCGCGGAGAGCAGTACTTC,CASSPSGYLRGEQYF
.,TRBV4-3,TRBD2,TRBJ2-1,TGCGCCAGCAGCCAGCGGGACTACCCTGGGAATGAGCAGTTCTTC,CASSQRDYPGNEQFF
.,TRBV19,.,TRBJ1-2,TGTGCCAGTAGTATTGGGCAGATCCTAAACCCCTATGGCTACACCTTC,CASSIGQILNPYGYTF
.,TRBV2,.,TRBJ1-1,TGTGCCAGCAAAGGAGACACTGAAGCTTTCTTT,CASKGDTEAFF
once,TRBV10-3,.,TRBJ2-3,TGTGCCATCAGTCCTCAGACTAGTGTTAACACAGATACGCAGTATTTT,CAISPQTSVNTDTQYF
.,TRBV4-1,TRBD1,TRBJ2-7,TGCGCCAGCAGCCAAGGTGTATTAGAAGGGGGCAATTCCCTCTACGAGCAGTACTTC,CASSQGVLEGGNSLYEQYF
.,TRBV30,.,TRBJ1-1,TGTGCCTGGACTCACCCGGGGAGGGGGGGCACTGAAGCTTTCTTT,CAWTHPGRGGTEAFF
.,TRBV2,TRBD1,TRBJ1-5,TGTGCCAGCAGTGCACAGGGGAGCGATCAGCCCCAGCATTTT,CASSAQGSDQPQHF
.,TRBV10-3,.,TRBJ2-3,TGTGCCATCGGGGCCGACCTTGCAGATACGCAGTATTTT,CAIGADLADTQYF
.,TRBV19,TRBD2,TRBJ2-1,TGTGCCAGTAGTATAGCGACTAGCGGGAGGCATAATGAGCAGTTCTTC,CASSIATSGRHNEQFF
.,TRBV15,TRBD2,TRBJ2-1,TGTGCCACCAGCAGAGGGCGGGAGAGCTCCTACAATGAGCAGTTCTTC,CATSRGRESSYNEQFF
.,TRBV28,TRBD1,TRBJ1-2,TGTGCCAGCAGTTCGTACCAGGGACAGGGTCTAGGTGGTTTGGGTGGCTACACCTTC,CASSSYQGQGLGGLGGYTF
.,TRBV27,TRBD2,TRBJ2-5,TGTGCCAGCAGTTCCGGGACTAGCGGGAGGGCCGGGACCCAGTACTTC,CASSSGTSGRAGTQYF
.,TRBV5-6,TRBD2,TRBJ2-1,TGTGCCAGCAGCAGCCTCCGGGGGGTTGACAGATGGAAGTTCTTC,CASSSLRGVDRWKFF
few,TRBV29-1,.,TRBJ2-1,TGCAGCGTGGACAGCTCCTACAATGAGCAGTTCTTC,CSVDSSYNEQFF
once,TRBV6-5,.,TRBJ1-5,TGTGCCAGCGCCCCCTGGGAGGGAGTGAGACAGCCCCAGCATTTT,CASAPWEGVRQPQHF
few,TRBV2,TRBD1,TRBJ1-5,TGTGCCAGCAGTGTGACAGGGTATAATCAGCCCCAGCATTTT,CASSVTGYNQPQHF
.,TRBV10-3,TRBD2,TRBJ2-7,TGTGCCATCAGTGAGTCGCGTGGGACTAGCGGGAGCAGCTACGAGCAGTACTTC,CAISESRGTSGSSYEQYF
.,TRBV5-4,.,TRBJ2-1,TGTGCCAGCAGCCTACTGACGGAGTACAATGAGCAGTTCTTC,CASSLLTEYNEQFF
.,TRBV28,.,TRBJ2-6,TGTGCCAGCATTGAGGGTAAAGCTGGGGCCAACGTCCTGACTTTC,CASIEGKAGANVLTF
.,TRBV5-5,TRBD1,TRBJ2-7,TGTGCCAGCAGCTACACAACAGGGACAGTTACCTACGAGCAGTACTTC,CASSYTTGTVTYEQYF
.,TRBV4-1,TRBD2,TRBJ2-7,TGCGCCAGCAGCCCCTTACGGGGGGTCTACGAGCAGTACTTC,CASSPLRGVYEQYF
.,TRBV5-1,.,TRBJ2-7,TGCGCCAGCAGCTTGGTCGGGGGGCGCGGGAGCTCGGGAGACAGAAGCTCCTCCTACTACGAGCAGTACTTC,CASSLVGGRGSSGDRSSSYYEQYF
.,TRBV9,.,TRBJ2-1,TGTGCCAGCAGCGTAAGTCAGGTTTCCTTCTACAATGAGCAGTTCTTC,CASSVSQVSFYNEQFF
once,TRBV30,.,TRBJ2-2,TGTGCCTGGACTAGTTTTTATTTCACTGGGGAGCTGTTTTTT,CAWTSFYFTGELFF
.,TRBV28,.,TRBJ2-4,TGTGCCAGCATCCCCGGTTCGCTAGCCAAAAACATTCAGTACTTC,CASIPGSLAKNIQYF
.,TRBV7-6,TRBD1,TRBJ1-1,TGTGCCAGCACTCAGGGGGGACCCTCTAACACTGAAGCTTTCTTT,CASTQGGPSNTEAFF
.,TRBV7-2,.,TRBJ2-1,TGTGCCAGCAGCCTGGGCTATGCGTCCAATGAGCAGTTCTTC,CASSLGYASNEQFF
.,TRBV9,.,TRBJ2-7,TGTGCCAGCAGCAGCCGGGACACCTACGAGCAGTACTTC,CASSSRDTYEQYF
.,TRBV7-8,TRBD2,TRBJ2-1,TGTGCCAGCACTAGGGAAGGCCTAGCGGGAGTGCGTGAGCAGTTCTTC,CASTREGLAGVREQFF
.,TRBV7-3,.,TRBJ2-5,TGTGCCAGCGCTAAATCTGACGGGGGAGAGACCCAGTACTTC,CASAKSDGGETQYF
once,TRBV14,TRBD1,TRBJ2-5,TGTGCCAGCAGGGGGACAGGGATTCAAGAGACCCAGTACTTC,CASRGTGIQETQYF
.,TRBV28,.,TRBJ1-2,TGTGCCAGCAGTTTAGGCAGGGGCAGAGACTATGGCTACACCTTC,CASSLGRGRDYGYTF
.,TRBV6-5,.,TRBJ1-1,TGTGCCAGCCGACGGGGGGGGAACACTGAAGCTTTCTTT,CASRRGGNTEAFF
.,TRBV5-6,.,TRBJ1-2,TGTGCCAGCAGCTTGGGACAGGCTAACTATGGCTACACCTTC,CASSLGQANYGYTF
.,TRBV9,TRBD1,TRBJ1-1,TGTGCCAGCAGCTTGGGACAGGGGAGCACTGAAGCTTTCTTT,CASSLGQGSTEAFF
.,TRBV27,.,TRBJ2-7,TGTGCCAGCAGGACAGGCTCCTACGAGCAGTACTTC,CASRTGSYEQYF
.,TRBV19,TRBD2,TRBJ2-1,TGTGCCAGTAGTTTAAGCGGGAGCCCATACAATGAGCAGTTCTTC,CASSLSGSPYNEQFF
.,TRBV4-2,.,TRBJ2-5,TGTGCCAGCAGCTTGAGCGCTAGCGCCGGGCGGGAGACCCAGTACTTC,CASSLSASAGRETQYF
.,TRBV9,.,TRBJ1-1,TGTGCCAGCAGCGTAGGCCCAGAACACACTGAAGCTTTCTTT,CASSVGPEHTEAFF
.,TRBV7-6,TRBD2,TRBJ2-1,TGTGCCAGCAGCTTCTCGGGACTAGCGGTCGATGAGCAGTTCTTC,CASSFSGLAVDEQFF
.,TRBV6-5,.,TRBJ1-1,TGTGCCAGCAGTTACTCCGGCGTACAAGGGGTCACTGAAGCTTTCTTT,CASSYSGVQGVTEAFF
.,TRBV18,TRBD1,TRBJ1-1,TGTGCCAGCTCACCCGGGACAGGGGGACTAAATGAAGCTTTCTTT,CASSPGTGGLNEAFF
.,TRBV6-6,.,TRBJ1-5,TGTGCCAGCATCCTGCAGGGGAATCAGCCCCAGCATTTT,CASILQGNQPQHF
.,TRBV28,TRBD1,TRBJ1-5,TGTGCCAGCAGTTTAGGGACAGGTTCCAATCAGCCCCAGCATTTT,CASSLGTGSNQPQHF
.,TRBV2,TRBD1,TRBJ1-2,TGTGCCGGATCGGGGGGGACAGGGGGTACGTGGTATGGCTACACCTTC,CAGSGGTGGTWYGYTF
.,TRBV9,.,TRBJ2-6,TGTGCCAGCAGCATCGGAGGTGCGGGGGCCAACGTCCTGACTTTC,CASSIGGAGANVLTF
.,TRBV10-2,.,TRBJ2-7,TGCGCCAGCAGTGTAGGACTCGGGACAATGCAGCAGTACTTC,CASSVGLGTMQQYF
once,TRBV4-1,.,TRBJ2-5,TGCGCCAGCAGCCAACCGCGGCAGGGCTTGACCCAGTACTTC,CASSQPRQGLTQYF
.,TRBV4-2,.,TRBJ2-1,TGTGCCAGCAGCCAAGACCGGACACAGTACAATGAGCAGTTCTTC,CASSQDRTQYNEQFF
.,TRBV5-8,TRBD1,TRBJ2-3,TGTGCCAGCCCGGGTGGCCCGGGACAGGGGGGAGATACGCAGTATTTT,CASPGGPGQGGDTQYF
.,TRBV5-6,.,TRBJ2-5,TGTGCCAGCAGCTTGGATTTGGGTACGGGAGAGACCCAGTACTTC,CASSLDLGTGETQYF
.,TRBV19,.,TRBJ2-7,TGTGCCAGTAATTCGGGATACGAGCAGTACTTC,CASNSGYEQYF
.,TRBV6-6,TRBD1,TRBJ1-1,TGTGCCAGCACCATCGGACAGGACACTGAAGCTTTCTTT,CASTIGQDTEAFF
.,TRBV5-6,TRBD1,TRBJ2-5,TGTGCCAGCAGCCACACCGGGACAGCCCAAGAGACCCAGTACTTC,CASSHTGTAQETQYF
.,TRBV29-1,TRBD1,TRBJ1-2,TGCAGCGTTGAGAACAGGGGTCAGGGCTACACCTTC,CSVENRGQGYTF